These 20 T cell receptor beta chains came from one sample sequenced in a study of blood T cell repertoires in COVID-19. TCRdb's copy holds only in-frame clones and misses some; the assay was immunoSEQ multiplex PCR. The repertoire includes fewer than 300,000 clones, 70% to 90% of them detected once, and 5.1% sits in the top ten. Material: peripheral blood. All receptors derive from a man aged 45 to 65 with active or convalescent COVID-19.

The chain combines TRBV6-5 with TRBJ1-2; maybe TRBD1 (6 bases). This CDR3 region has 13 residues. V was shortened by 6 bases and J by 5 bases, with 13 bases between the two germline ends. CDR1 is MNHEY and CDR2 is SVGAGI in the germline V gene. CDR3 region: CASRKDRKYGYTF. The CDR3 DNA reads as TGTGCCAGCAGGAAGGACAGAAAGTATGGCTACACCTTC.

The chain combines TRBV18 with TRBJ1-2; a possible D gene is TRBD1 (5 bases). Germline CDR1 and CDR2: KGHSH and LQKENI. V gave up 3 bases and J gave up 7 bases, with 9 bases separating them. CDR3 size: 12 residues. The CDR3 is CASSPGRGGYTF. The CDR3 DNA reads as TGTGCCAGCTCACCGGGTAGGGGTGGCTACACCTTC. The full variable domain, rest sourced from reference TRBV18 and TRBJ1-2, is NAGVMQNPRHLVRRRGQEARLRCSPMKGHSHVYWYRQLPEEGLKFMVYLQKENIIDESGMPKERFSAEFPKEGPSILRIQQVVRGDSAAYFCASSPGRGGYTFGSGTRLTVV.

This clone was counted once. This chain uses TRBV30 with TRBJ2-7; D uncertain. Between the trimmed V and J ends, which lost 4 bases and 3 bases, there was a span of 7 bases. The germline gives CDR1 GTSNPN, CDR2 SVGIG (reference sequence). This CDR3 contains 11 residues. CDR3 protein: CAWMGLYEQYF. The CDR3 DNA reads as TGTGCCTGGATGGGCCTCTACGAGCAGTACTTC.

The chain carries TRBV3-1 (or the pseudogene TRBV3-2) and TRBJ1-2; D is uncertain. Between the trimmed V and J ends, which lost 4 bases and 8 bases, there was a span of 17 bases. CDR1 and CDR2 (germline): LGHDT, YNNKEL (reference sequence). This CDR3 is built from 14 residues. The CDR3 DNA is TGTGCCAGCAGCCTCAGCAGGTCGCCTGGGGGCTACACCTTC. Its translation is CASSLSRSPGGYTF.

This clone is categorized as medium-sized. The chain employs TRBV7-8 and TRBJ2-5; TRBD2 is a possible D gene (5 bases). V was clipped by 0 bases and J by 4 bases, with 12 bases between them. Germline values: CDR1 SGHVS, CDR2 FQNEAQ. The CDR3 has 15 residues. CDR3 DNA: TGTGCCAGCAGCTTAGCGCCCGGGGAGCCAGAGACCCAGTACTTC. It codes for CASSLAPGEPETQYF.

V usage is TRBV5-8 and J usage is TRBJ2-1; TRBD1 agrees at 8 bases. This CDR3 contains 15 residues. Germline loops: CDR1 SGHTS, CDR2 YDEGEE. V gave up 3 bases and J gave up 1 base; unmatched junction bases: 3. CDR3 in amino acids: CASSYRQGSYNEQFF. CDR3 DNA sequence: TGTGCCAGCAGCTACCGACAGGGGTCCTACAATGAGCAGTTCTTC.

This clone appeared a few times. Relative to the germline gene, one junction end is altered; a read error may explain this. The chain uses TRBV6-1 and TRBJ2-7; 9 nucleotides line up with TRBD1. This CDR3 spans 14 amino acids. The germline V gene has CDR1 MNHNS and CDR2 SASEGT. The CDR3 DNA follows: TGTGCCAGCATTGAAAAGGGACAGGGCTACGAGCAGTACTTC. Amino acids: CASIEKGQGYEQYF.

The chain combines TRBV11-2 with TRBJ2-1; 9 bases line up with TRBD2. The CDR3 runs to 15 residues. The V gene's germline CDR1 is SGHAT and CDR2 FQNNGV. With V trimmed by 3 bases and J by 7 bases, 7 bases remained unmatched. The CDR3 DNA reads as TGTGCCAGCAGCTTCTCGGCGGGAGGGCCTAATGAGCAGTTCTTC. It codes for CASSFSAGGPNEQFF.

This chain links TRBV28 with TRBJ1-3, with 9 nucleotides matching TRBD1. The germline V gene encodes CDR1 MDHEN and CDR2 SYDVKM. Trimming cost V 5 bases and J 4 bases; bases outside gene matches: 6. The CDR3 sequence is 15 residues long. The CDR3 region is CASSGDRALGNTIYF. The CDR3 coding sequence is TGTGCCAGCAGTGGGGACAGGGCCCTCGGAAACACCATATATTTT.

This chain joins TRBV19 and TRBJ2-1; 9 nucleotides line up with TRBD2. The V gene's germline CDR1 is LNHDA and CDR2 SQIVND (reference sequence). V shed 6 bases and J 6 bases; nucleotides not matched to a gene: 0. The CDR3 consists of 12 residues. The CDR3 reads CASRAGGNEQFF. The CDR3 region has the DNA TGTGCCAGTAGAGCGGGAGGCAATGAGCAGTTCTTC. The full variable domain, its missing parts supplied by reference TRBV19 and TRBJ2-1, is DGGITQSPKYLFRKEGQNVTLSCEQNLNHDAMYWYRQDPGQGLRLIYYSQIVNDFQKGDIAEGYSVSREKKESFPLTVTSAQKNPTAFYLCASRAGGNEQFFGPGTRLTVL.

For the CDR3, the DNA is TGTGCCAGCGCGGGGAACTCCTACGAGCAGTACTTC. Translating gives CASAGNSYEQYF. The V call is TRBV27, the J call TRBJ2-7; a weak D match, TRBD2 (6 bases). CDR1 and CDR2 from the germline V gene are MNHEY and SMNVEV (reference sequence). The CDR3 is 12 amino acids. Trimming removed 8 bases from V and 0 bases from J, with 8 bases in between.

The CDR3: CASTELRNTGELFF. CDR3 bases: TGTGCCAGTACGGAGCTCAGGAACACCGGGGAGCTGTTTTTT. The V and J genes are TRBV19 and TRBJ2-2; no reliable D call. Germline V gene data show CDR1 as LNHDA and CDR2 as SQIVND (reference sequence). The V gene lost 7 bases and the J gene lost 1 base, with 10 bases spanning the gap. CDR3 length: 14 residues.

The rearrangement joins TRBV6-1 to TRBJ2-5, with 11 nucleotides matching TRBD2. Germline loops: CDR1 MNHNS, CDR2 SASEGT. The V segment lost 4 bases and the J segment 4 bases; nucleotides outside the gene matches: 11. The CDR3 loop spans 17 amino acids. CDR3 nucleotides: TGTGCCAGCAGTGGAGGTTCGGCTAGCGGGAGGAGAGAGACCCAGTACTTC. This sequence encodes CASSGGSASGRRETQYF.

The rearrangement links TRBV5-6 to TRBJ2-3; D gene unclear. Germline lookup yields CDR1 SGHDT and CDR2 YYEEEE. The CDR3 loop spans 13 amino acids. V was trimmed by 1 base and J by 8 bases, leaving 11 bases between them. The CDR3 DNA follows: TGTGCCAGCAGCTTGTGGGCTGGAACTACGCAGTATTTT. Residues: CASSLWAGTTQYF.

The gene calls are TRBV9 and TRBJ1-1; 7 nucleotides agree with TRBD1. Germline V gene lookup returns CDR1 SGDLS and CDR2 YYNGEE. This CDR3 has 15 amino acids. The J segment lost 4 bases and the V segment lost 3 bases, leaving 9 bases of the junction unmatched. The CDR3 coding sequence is TGTGCCAGCAGCGCAAAGACAGGGTCCGGCACTGAAGCTTTCTTT. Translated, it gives CASSAKTGSGTEAFF.

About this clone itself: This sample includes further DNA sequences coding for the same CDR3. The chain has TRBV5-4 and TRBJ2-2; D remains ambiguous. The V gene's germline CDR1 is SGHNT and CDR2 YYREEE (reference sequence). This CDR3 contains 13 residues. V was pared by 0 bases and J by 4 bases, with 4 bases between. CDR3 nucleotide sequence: TGTGCCAGCAGCTTGGCGGGCACCGGGGAGCTGTTTTTT. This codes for CASSLAGTGELFF.

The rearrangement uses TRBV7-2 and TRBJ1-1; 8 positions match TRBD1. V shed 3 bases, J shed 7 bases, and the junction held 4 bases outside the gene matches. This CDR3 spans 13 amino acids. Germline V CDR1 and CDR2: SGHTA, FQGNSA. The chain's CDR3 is CASSLGQDIEAFF. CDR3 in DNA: TGTGCCAGCAGCTTGGGACAGGATATTGAAGCTTTCTTT.

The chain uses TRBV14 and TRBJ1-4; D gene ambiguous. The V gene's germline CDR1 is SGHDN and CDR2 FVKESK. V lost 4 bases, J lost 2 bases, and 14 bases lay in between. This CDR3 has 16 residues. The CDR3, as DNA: TGTGCCAGCAGCCGTTTCCCCGGGAGTACTAATGAAAAACTGTTTTTT. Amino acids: CASSRFPGSTNEKLFF.

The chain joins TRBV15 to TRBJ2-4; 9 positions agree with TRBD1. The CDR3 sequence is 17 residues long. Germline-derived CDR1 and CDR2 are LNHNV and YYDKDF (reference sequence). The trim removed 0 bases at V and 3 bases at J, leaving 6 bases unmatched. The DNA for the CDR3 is TGTGCCACCAGCAGAGATAGGGGACAGGGTGGCAAAAACATTCAGTACTTC. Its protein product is CATSRDRGQGGKNIQYF.

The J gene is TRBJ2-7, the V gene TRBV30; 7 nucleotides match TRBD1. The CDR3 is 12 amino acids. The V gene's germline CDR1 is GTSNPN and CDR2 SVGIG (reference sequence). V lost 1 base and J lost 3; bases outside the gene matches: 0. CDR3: CAWSAGGYEQYF. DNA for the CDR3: TGTGCCTGGAGTGCAGGGGGCTACGAGCAGTACTTC.